This T cell receptor beta chain was retrieved from a study of cytomegalovirus exposure and HLA in healthy donors. The PCR ran on 60 Vbeta and 13 Jbeta primers. TCRdb's copy holds only in-frame clones and misses some; the assay was immunoSEQ multiplex PCR. This repertoire shows 190,000 or so clones, about 85% found once; its top ten account for 10% to 13%. Looked up from germline, CDR1 is SNHLY and CDR2 is FYNNEI. The CDR3 loop spans 14 amino acids. V lost 6 bases to trimming and J lost 6 bases, with 17 bases between them. This clone was picked up one time. The TCR originated in a woman aged 50 to 60 in good health and CMV-seropositive. The chain has TRBV2 and TRBJ1-2; D gene uncertain. Sequenced sample: PBMCs. CDR3 nucleotide sequence: TGTGCCAGCAGCTCTTGGGTTATTGGAGATGGCTACACCTTC. It translates to CASSSWVIGDGYTF.